Here is one T cell receptor (beta chain) with its context. Participants came from roughly 23 US areas, aged roughly 18 to 89 years. This sample is part of a study of blood T cell repertoires in COVID-19. In the source study's methods: Nucleated cell counts were estimated from reference gene primer amplification. The data were produced by immunoSEQ multiplex PCR, yet TCRdb's version contains in-frame clones alone and is incomplete. V and J calls and clone size are those listed in that table; D and trimming were worked out from the DNA. The sample lists hundreds of thousands of clones, 70% to 90% occurring once. Sequencing was performed on PBMCs or T cells enriched from blood (not recorded which). The sequence came from a man in his forties in a cohort exposed to, infected with or recovered from COVID-19 (not recorded which).

CDR3: CASSVGLARTYEQYF. The CDR3 nucleotides read TGTGCCAGCAGCGTAGGATTAGCTCGGACCTACGAGCAGTACTTC. V usage is TRBV9 and J usage is TRBJ2-7, with D unresolved. Germline V CDR1 and CDR2: SGDLS, YYNGEE. The CDR3 sequence is 15 residues long. Trimming cost V 0 bases and J 2 bases, with 12 bases left between them.